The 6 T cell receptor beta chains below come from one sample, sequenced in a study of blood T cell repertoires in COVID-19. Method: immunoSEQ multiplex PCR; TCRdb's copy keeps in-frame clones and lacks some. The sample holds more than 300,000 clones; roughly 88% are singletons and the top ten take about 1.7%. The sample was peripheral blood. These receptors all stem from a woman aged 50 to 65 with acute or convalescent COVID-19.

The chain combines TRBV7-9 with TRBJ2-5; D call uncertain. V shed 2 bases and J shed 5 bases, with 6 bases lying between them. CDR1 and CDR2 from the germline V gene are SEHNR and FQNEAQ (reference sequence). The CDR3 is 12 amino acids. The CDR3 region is CASSLNSETQYF. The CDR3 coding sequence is TGTGCCAGCAGCTTAAACTCGGAGACCCAGTACTTC.

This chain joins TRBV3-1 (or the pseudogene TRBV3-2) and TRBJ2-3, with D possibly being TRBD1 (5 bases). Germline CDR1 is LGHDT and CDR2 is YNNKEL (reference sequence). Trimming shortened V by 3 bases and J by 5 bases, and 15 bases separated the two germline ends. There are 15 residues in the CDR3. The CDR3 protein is CASSHVGVSGDTQYF. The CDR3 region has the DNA TGTGCCAGCAGCCACGTAGGGGTATCGGGAGATACGCAGTATTTT.

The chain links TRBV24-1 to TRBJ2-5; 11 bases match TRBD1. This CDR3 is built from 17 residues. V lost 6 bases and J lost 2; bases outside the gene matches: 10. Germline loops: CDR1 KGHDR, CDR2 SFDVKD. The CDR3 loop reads CATSPPPGQGVQETQYF. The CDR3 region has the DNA TGTGCCACCAGTCCCCCACCGGGACAGGGGGTTCAAGAGACCCAGTACTTC.

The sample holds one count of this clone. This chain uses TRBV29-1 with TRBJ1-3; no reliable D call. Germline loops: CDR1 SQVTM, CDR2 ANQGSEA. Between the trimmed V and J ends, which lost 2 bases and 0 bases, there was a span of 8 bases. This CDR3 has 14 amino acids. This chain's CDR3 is CSVEPRYSGNTIYF. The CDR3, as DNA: TGCAGCGTTGAACCCCGGTACTCTGGAAACACCATATATTTT.

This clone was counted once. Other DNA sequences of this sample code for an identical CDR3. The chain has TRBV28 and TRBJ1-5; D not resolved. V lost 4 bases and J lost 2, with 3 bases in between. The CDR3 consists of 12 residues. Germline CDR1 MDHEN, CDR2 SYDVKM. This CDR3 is CASSSGNQPQHF. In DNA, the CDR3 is TGTGCCAGCAGTTCGGGCAATCAGCCCCAGCATTTT. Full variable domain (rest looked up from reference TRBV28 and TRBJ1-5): DVKVTQSSRYLVKRTGEKVFLECVQDMDHENMFWYRQDPGLGLRLIYFSYDVKMKEKGDIPEGYSVSREKKERFSLILESASTNQTSMYLCASSSGNQPQHFGDGTRLSIL.

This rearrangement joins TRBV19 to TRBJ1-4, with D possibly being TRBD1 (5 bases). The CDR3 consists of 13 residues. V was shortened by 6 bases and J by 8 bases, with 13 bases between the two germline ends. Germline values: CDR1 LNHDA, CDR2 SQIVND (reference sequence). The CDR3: CASRGGTEEKLFF. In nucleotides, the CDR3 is TGTGCCAGTAGGGGAGGGACGGAGGAAAAACTGTTTTTT.